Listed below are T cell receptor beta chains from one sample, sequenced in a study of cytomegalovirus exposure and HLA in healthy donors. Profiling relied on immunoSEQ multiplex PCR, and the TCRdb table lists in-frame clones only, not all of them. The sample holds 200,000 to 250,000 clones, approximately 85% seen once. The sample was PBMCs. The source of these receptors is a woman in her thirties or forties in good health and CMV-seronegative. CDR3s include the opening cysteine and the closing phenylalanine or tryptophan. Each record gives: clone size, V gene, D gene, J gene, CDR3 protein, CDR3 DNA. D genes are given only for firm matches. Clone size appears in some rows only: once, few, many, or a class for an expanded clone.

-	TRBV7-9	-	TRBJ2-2	CASSFPLSGENTGELFF	TGTGCCAGCAGCTTCCCCCTTTCGGGGGAGAACACCGGGGAGCTGTTTTTT
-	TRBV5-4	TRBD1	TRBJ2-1	CASSVTGGNEQFF	TGTGCCAGCAGTGTAACAGGGGGCAATGAGCAGTTCTTC
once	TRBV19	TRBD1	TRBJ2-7	CASSIGTGPYEQYF	TGTGCCAGTAGTATAGGGACAGGGCCGTACGAGCAGTACTTC
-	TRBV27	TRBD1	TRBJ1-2	CASREVGTENNYGYTF	TGTGCCAGCAGGGAAGTCGGGACAGAAAATAACTATGGCTACACCTTC
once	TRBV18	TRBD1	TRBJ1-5	CASSPGTGKSQPQHF	TGTGCCAGTTCACCTGGGACAGGGAAAAGTCAGCCCCAGCATTTT
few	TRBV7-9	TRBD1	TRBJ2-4	CASSSTGALAKNIQYF	TGTGCCAGCAGCTCGACAGGGGCCCTAGCCAAAAACATTCAGTACTTC
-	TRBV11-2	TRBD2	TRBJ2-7	CASSQGGPGEQYF	TGTGCCAGCAGCCAGGGAGGGCCCGGCGAGCAGTACTTC
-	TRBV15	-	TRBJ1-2	CATSTQYGYTF	TGTGCCACCAGCACTCAGTACGGCTACACCTTC
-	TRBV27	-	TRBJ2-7	CASSSTGSYEQYF	TGTGCCAGCAGTTCGACAGGTTCCTACGAGCAGTACTTC
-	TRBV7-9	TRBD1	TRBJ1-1	CASTLDRDRAEAFF	TGTGCCAGCACCCTAGACAGGGATCGTGCTGAAGCTTTCTTT
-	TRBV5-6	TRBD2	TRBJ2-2	CASSLAGGPNTGELFF	TGTGCCAGCAGCTTAGCGGGAGGGCCCAACACCGGGGAGCTGTTTTTT
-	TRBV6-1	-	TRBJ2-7	CASSDQFFPNYEQYF	TGTGCCAGCAGTGATCAGTTTTTCCCAAACTACGAGCAGTACTTC
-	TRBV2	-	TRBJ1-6	CASSESRRNSPLHF	TGTGCCAGCAGTGAATCTCGGAGGAATTCACCCCTCCACTTT
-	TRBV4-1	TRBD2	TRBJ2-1	CASSLRLADEQFF	TGCGCCAGCAGCCTTCGACTAGCAGATGAGCAGTTCTTC
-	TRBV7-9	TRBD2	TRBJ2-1	CASSLRRGLAGDSHEQFF	TGTGCCAGCAGCTTAAGGCGGGGACTAGCGGGAGACTCTCATGAGCAGTTCTTC
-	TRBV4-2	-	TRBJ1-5	CASRISRGNQPQHF	TGTGCCAGCAGGATCTCCCGCGGGAATCAGCCCCAGCATTTT
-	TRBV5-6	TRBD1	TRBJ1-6	CASSSRTGVHNSPLHF	TGTGCCAGCAGCTCCAGGACAGGGGTCCATAATTCACCCCTCCACTTT
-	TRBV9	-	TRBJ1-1	CASSVDRGTEAFF	TGTGCCAGCAGCGTAGACCGGGGCACTGAAGCTTTCTTT
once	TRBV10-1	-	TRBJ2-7	CASSGGGSSSYEQYF	TGCGCCAGCAGTGGTGGCGGCTCAAGCTCCTACGAGCAGTACTTC
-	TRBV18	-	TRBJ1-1	CASSPQGGLTEMNTEAFF	TGTGCCAGCTCACCTCAAGGTGGTTTGACAGAGATGAACACTGAAGCTTTCTTT
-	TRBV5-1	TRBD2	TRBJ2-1	CASRDPRTSGRRNEQFF	TGCGCCAGCAGAGACCCTCGGACTAGCGGGAGAAGGAATGAGCAGTTCTTC
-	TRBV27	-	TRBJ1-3	CASSLKEVTGIASGNTIYF	TGTGCCAGCAGTCTCAAAGAGGTGACAGGTATAGCCTCTGGAAACACCATATATTTT
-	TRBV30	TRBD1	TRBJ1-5	CAWRGQGGNQPQHF	TGTGCCTGGAGGGGACAGGGGGGCAATCAGCCCCAGCATTTT
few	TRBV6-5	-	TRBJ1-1	CASSAGWGLPNEAFF	TGTGCCAGCAGTGCAGGATGGGGGCTTCCAAATGAAGCTTTCTTT
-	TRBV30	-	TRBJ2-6	CAWSSPGISSGANVLTF	TGTGCCTGGAGTTCTCCGGGGATAAGCTCTGGGGCCAACGTCCTGACTTTC
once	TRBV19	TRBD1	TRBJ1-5	CASSKDREQPQHF	TGTGCCAGTAGTAAGGACAGGGAACAGCCCCAGCATTTT
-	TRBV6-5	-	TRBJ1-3	CASRWASGNTIYF	TGTGCCTCTCGATGGGCCTCTGGAAACACCATATATTTT
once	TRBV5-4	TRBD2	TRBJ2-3	CASSFGGGVSTDTQYF	TGTGCCAGCAGCTTCGGCGGGGGAGTATCCACAGATACGCAGTATTTT
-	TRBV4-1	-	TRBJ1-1	CASSHVSTGEAFF	TGCGCCAGCAGCCACGTCTCTACAGGGGAAGCTTTCTTT